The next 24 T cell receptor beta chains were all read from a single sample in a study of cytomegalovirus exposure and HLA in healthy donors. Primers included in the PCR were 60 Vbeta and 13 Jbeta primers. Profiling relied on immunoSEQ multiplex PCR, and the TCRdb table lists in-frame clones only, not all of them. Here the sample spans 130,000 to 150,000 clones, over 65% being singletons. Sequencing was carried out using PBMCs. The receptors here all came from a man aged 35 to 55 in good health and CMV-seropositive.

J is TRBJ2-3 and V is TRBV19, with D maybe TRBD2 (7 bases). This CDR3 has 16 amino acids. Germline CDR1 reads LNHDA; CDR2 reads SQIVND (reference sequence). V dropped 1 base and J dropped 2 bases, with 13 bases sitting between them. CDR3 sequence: CASSIGRGHSTDTQYF. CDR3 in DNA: TGTGCCAGTAGTATAGGGCGGGGGCACTCCACAGATACGCAGTATTTT.

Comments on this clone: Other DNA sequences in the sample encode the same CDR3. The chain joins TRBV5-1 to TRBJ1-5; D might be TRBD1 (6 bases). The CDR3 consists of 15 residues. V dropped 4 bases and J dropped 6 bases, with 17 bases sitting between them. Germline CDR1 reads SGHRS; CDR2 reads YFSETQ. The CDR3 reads CASSQGQGDGQPQHF. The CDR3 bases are TGCGCCAGCAGCCAGGGGCAGGGCGACGGTCAGCCCCAGCATTTT.

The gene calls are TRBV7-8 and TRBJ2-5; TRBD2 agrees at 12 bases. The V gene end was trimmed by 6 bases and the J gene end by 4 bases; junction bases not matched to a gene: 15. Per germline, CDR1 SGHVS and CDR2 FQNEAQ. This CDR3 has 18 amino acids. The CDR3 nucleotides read TGTGCCAGCAGTCAAGCCAGGCGACTAGCGGGAGTCCGAGAGACCCAGTACTTC. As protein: CASSQARRLAGVRETQYF.

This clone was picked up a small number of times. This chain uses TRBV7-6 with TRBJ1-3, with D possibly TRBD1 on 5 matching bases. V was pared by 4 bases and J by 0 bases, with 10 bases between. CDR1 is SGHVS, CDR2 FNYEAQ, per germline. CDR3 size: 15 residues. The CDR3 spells CASSYGAYSGNTIYF. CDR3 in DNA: TGTGCCAGCAGCTATGGGGCCTACTCTGGAAACACCATATATTTT.

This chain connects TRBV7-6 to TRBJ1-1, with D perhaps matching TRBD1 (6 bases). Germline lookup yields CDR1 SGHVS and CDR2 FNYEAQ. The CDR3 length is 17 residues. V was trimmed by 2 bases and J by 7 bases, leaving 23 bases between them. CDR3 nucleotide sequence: TGTGCCAGCAGCTTACTTTCACAGGGTCGATTCGAGTATGAAGCTTTCTTT. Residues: CASSLLSQGRFEYEAFF.

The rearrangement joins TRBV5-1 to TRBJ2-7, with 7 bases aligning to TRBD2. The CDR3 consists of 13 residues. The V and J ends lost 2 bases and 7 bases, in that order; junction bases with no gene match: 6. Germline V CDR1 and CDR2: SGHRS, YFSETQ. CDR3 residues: CASSFGLVGEQYF. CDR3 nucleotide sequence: TGCGCCAGCAGCTTTGGACTAGTGGGGGAGCAGTACTTC. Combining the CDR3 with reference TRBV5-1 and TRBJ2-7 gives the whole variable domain KAGVTQTPRYLIKTRGQQVTLSCSPISGHRSVSWYQQTPGQGLQFLFEYFSETQRNKGNFPGRFSGRQFSNSRSEMNVSTLELGDSALYLCASSFGLVGEQYFGPGTRLTVT.

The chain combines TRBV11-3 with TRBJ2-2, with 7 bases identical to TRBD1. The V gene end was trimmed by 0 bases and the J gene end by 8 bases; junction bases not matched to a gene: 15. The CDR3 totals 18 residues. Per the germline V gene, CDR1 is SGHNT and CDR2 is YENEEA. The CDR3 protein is CASSLETGRQGVQGELFF. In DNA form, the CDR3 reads TGTGCCAGCAGCTTAGAAACGGGGAGACAGGGCGTCCAGGGGGAGCTGTTTTTT.

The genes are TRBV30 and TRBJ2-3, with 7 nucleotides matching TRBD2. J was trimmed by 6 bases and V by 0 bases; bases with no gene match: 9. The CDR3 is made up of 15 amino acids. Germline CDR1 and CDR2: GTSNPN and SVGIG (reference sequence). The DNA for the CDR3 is TGTGCCTGGAGTGTAAGGCCTAGCGGAACCGATACGCAGTATTTT. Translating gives CAWSVRPSGTDTQYF.

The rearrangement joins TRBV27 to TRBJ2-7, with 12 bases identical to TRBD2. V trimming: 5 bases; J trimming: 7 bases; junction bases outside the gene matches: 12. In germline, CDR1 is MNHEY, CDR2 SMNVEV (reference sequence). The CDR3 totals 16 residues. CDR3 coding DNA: TGTGCCAGCAGTCTCCGGACTAGCGGGACTGGCTGGGAGCAGTACTTC. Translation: CASSLRTSGTGWEQYF.

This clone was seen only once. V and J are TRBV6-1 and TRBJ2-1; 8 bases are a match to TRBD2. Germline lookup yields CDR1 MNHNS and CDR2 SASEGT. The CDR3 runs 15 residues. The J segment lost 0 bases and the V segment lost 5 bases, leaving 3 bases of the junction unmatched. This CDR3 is CASSQRENSYNEQFF. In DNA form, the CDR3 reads TGTGCCAGCAGTCAGCGGGAGAACTCCTACAATGAGCAGTTCTTC.

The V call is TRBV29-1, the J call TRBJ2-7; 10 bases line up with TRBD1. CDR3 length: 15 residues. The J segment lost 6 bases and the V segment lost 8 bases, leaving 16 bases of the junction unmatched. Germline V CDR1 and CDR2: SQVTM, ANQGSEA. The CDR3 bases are TGCAGCTCAGTCTGGGACAGGGGCGGTTTTGCCGAGCAGTACTTC. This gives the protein CSSVWDRGGFAEQYF.

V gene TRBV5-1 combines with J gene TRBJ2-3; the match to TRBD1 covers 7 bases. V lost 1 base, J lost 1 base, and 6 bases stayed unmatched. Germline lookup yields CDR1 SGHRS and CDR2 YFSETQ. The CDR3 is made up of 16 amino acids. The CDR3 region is CASSLMAGGGTDTQYF. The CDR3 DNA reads TGCGCCAGCAGCTTGATGGCAGGGGGAGGCACAGATACGCAGTATTTT. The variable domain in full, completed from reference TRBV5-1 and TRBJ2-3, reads KAGVTQTPRYLIKTRGQQVTLSCSPISGHRSVSWYQQTPGQGLQFLFEYFSETQRNKGNFPGRFSGRQFSNSRSEMNVSTLELGDSALYLCASSLMAGGGTDTQYFGPGTRLTVL.

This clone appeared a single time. The CDR3 DNA sequence: TGTGCCAGTAGTATAGGTGGGACAGGGGGCGGCGATGAGCAGTTCTTC. This sequence encodes CASSIGGTGGGDEQFF. The chain uses TRBV19 and TRBJ2-1; TRBD1 aligns across 12 bases. Germline loops: CDR1 LNHDA, CDR2 SQIVND (reference sequence). With 1 base clipped from V and 8 bases from J, the junction kept 6 bases outside the gene matches. This CDR3 contains 16 residues.

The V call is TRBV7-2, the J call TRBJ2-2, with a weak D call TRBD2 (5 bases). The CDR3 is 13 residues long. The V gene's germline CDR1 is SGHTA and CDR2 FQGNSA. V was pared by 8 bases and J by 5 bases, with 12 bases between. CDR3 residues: CASRSGQTGELFF. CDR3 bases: TGTGCCAGCCGGAGCGGCCAGACCGGGGAGCTGTTTTTT.

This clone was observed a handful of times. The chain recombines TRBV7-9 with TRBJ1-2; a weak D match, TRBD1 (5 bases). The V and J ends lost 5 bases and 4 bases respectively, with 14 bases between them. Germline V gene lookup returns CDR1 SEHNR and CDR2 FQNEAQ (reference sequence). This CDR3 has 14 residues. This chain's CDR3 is CASSPPGFSYGYTF. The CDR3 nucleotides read TGTGCCAGCAGCCCCCCAGGGTTTAGCTATGGCTACACCTTC.

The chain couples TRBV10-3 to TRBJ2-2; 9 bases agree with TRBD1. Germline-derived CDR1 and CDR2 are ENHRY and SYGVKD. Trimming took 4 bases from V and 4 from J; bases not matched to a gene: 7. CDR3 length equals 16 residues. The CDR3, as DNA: TGTGCCATCAGTGCCTCGCGACAGGGGGGCACCGGGGAGCTGTTTTTT. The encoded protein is CAISASRQGGTGELFF.

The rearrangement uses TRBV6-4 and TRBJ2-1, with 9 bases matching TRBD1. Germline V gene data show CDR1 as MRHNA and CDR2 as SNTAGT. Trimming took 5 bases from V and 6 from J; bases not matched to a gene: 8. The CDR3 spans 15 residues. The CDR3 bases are TGTGCCAGCAGTTTAGGGACAGGGTGGTCCAATGAGCAGTTCTTC. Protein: CASSLGTGWSNEQFF.

The CDR3 is CASTGGSYTSYNEQFF. In nucleotides, the CDR3 is TGCGCCAGCACCGGCGGGAGCTACACTTCCTACAATGAGCAGTTCTTC. The J gene is TRBJ2-1, the V gene TRBV5-1; TRBD2 matches at 7 bases. Germline V gives CDR1 SGHRS, CDR2 YFSETQ. V was clipped by 6 bases and J by 1 base; unmatched bases: 10. The CDR3 contains 16 residues.

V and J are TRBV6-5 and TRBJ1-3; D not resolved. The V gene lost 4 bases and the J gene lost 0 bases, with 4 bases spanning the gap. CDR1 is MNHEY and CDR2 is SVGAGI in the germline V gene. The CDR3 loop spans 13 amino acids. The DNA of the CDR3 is TGTGCCAGCAGTTCAATCTCTGGAAACACCATATATTTT. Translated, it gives CASSSISGNTIYF.

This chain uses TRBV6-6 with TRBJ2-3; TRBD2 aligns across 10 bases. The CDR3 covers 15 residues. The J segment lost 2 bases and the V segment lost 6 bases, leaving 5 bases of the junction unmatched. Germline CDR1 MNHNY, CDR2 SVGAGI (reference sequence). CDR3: CASRLAGGPTDTQYF. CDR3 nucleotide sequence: TGTGCCAGCAGATTAGCGGGAGGACCCACAGATACGCAGTATTTT.

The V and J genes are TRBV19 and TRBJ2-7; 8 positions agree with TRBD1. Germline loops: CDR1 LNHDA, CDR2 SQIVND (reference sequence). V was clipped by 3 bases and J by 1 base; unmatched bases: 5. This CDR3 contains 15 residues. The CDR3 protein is CASSIGTGGSYEQYF. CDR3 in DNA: TGTGCCAGTAGTATCGGGACAGGCGGATCCTACGAGCAGTACTTC.

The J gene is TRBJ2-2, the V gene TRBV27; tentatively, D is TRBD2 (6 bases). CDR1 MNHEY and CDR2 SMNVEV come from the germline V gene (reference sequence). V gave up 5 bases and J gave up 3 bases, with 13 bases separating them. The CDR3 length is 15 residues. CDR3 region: CASSAAGRHTGELFF. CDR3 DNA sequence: TGTGCCAGCAGTGCAGCAGGGAGGCACACCGGGGAGCTGTTTTTT.

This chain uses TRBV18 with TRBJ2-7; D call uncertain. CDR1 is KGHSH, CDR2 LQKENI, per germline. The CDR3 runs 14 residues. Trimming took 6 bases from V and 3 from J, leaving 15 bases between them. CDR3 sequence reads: CASSDQVFHYEQYF. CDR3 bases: TGTGCCAGCTCCGACCAGGTTTTTCACTACGAGCAGTACTTC.

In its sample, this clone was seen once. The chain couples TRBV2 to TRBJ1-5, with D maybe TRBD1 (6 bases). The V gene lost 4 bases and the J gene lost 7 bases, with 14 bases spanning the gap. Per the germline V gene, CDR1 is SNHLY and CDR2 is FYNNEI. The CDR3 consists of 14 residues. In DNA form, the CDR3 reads TGTGCCAGCAGTGGGCAACAGGGAAGGCAGCCCCAGCATTTT. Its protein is CASSGQQGRQPQHF.